The rows below give T cell receptor beta chains drawn from one sample of a study of cytomegalovirus exposure and HLA in healthy donors. Method: immunoSEQ multiplex PCR; TCRdb's copy keeps in-frame clones and lacks some. The profile shows some 170,000 clones, about 81% of them singletons. Sequences were obtained from PBMCs. Receptors were obtained from a woman in her twenties or thirties in good health and CMV-seronegative. CDR3s include the opening cysteine and the closing phenylalanine or tryptophan. A D gene is named only where the DNA matches it firmly. Not all rows give a size; the values are once, few, many and, for expanded clones, a class.

clone size,V gene,J gene,D gene,CDR3 length,CDR3 protein,CDR3 DNA
.,TRBV19,TRBJ2-1,.,15,CASSIVSGGRNEQFF,TGTGCCAGTAGTATAGTGTCAGGTGGAAGGAATGAGCAGTTCTTC
.,TRBV7-8,TRBJ2-1,TRBD2,17,CASSLVIMLAGHNEQFF,TGTGCCAGCAGCTTAGTCATCATGCTAGCGGGGCACAATGAGCAGTTCTTC
.,TRBV19,TRBJ2-2,TRBD2,15,CASRGGTTNTGELFF,TGTGCCAGTAGGGGGGGGACTACGAACACCGGGGAGCTGTTTTTT
.,TRBV7-2,TRBJ2-1,.,14,CASTQRVGVHEQFF,TGTGCCAGCACCCAAAGGGTCGGGGTCCATGAGCAGTTCTTC
.,TRBV10-3,TRBJ2-7,.,14,CANSGGWDSYEQYF,TGTGCCAACTCCGGGGGTTGGGACTCCTACGAGCAGTACTTC
.,TRBV5-1,TRBJ2-6,.,15,CASSLTASGANVLTF,TGCGCCAGCAGCTTAACAGCTTCTGGGGCCAACGTCCTGACTTTC
.,TRBV7-2,TRBJ1-1,.,13,CASSLVGDTEAFF,TGTGCCAGCAGCTTAGTCGGGGACACTGAAGCTTTCTTT
.,TRBV5-1,TRBJ2-3,TRBD1,14,CASSKTGDTDTQYF,TGCGCCAGCAGCAAGACAGGGGACACAGATACGCAGTATTTT
few,TRBV28,TRBJ1-2,.,12,CASSLQWYGYTF,TGTGCCAGCAGTTTACAGTGGTATGGCTACACCTTC
.,TRBV9,TRBJ2-3,.,15,CASSVATGLGDTQYF,TGTGCCAGCAGCGTAGCTACCGGGTTAGGAGATACGCAGTATTTT
.,TRBV2,TRBJ1-6,.,13,CASSVRVDSPLHF,TGTGCCAGCAGTGTCAGGGTGGATTCACCCCTCCACTTT
.,TRBV28,TRBJ2-7,.,13,CASSLQARYEQYF,TGTGCCAGCAGTTTACAGGCCCGCTACGAGCAGTACTTC
.,TRBV4-1,TRBJ2-3,.,15,CASSQVGAGSDTQYF,TGCGCCAGCAGCCAAGTGGGGGCAGGGTCAGATACGCAGTATTTT
.,TRBV7-9,TRBJ1-4,TRBD1,16,CASSEGDADRVGKLFF,TGTGCCAGCAGTGAGGGGGATGCTGACAGGGTAGGAAAACTGTTTTTT
once,TRBV5-1,TRBJ2-3,TRBD2,16,CASSLGSGGVADTQYF,TGCGCCAGCAGCTTGGGTAGCGGGGGGGTCGCAGATACGCAGTATTTT
.,TRBV6-1,TRBJ1-2,TRBD1,14,CASSSTGGGYGYTF,TGTGCCAGCAGCTCGACAGGGGGTGGTTATGGCTACACCTTC
.,TRBV2,TRBJ2-2,.,16,CASSEKGRENTGELFF,TGTGCCAGCAGTGAAAAAGGGCGGGAGAACACCGGGGAGCTGTTTTTT
.,TRBV5-1,TRBJ2-5,.,12,CASSPGFETQYF,TGCGCCAGCAGCCCGGGGTTTGAGACCCAGTACTTC
.,TRBV9,TRBJ2-3,.,15,CASSVGRGRTDTQYF,TGTGCCAGCAGCGTAGGGAGGGGAAGAACAGATACGCAGTATTTT
.,TRBV7-6,TRBJ1-2,.,14,CASSPEGGGDGYTF,TGTGCCAGCAGCCCCGAAGGGGGGGGAGATGGCTACACCTTC
few,TRBV2,TRBJ2-7,TRBD2,15,CASDPTSGISYEQYF,TGTGCCAGCGATCCGACTAGCGGGATATCCTACGAGCAGTACTTC
.,TRBV19,TRBJ1-1,TRBD1,14,CASRQDRGNTEAFF,TGTGCCAGTAGGCAGGACAGGGGGAACACTGAAGCTTTCTTT
once,TRBV7-9,TRBJ1-2,.,12,CSSSQIETIPTF,TGTTCCAGCAGCCAAATCGAAACTATACCCACCTTC
.,TRBV28,TRBJ2-2,TRBD2,13,CASGGSVTGELFF,TGTGCCAGCGGCGGGAGCGTAACCGGGGAGCTGTTTTTT
.,TRBV21-1,TRBJ2-3,.,18,CASSKWGTQRGGEDTQYF,TGTGCCAGCAGCAAATGGGGTACCCAGCGGGGGGGAGAGGATACGCAGTATTTT
.,TRBV28,TRBJ2-3,TRBD2,16,CASSFPLSGVVDTQYF,TGTGCCAGCAGTTTTCCCCTTAGCGGGGTGGTCGATACGCAGTATTTT
.,TRBV7-6,TRBJ2-1,TRBD1,15,CASRGGDSSYNEQFF,TGTGCCAGCAGAGGGGGCGATAGCTCCTACAATGAGCAGTTCTTC
.,TRBV18,TRBJ2-1,TRBD2,15,CASSLAGGYDNEQFF,TGTGCCAGCTCACTAGCGGGGGGGTACGACAATGAGCAGTTCTTC
many,TRBV6-5,TRBJ1-2,.,14,CASSVVAAGYGYTF,TGTGCCAGCAGCGTCGTCGCGGCCGGCTATGGCTACACCTTC
once,TRBV28,TRBJ2-4,.,12,CASSLGQNIQYF,TGTGCCAGCAGTTTAGGGCAAAACATTCAGTACTTC